This T cell receptor (beta chain) is drawn from a study of shared clonotypes between healthy human individuals (dated by TCRdb to about 2020). Regarding the study in general: A few men and a couple of women, aged 18 to 49 years, made up the cohort. For each donor, three plates each were used for CD4 naive and CD4 memory, two plates were used for CD8 naive, and one plate was used for CD8 memory. Leukapheresis yielded between about 0.9 and 8.9 billion PBMCs per donor. Different laboratories and diverse techniques were used to prepare libraries and sequence TCR repertoires, to increase sequencing depth and limit assay-specific biases. The study deeply sequenced blood TCR repertoires of five healthy adults to estimate repertoire size and the extent of clonotype sharing between individuals.

Study-wide findings and limitations: Clonotypes shared by all four sorted-subset donors showed higher generation probabilities than non-shared clonotypes. Pairwise subsampling led to the expectation that sequencing depth would affect the degree of clonotype sharing among donors. Incomplete sequencing was indicated by rarefaction of sorted-subset datasets, despite the large sequencing depth. Estimated clonotype richness was generally larger for naive than for memory subsets. Sampling was restricted to blood, and TCR repertoires in tissues likely differ from the TCR repertoires found in blood. Because the study included only a small number of donors, the genetic and exposure-history diversity represented was limited. Sharing across a handful of donors was observed for 4.5% to 6.5% of naive CD4, 3% to 4% of naive CD8, 2% to 2.5% of memory CD4, and approximately 0.41% of memory CD8 clonotypes.

The donors were healthy, HIV-negative adults with no recently reported acute infections or vaccinations. Only Caucasian adults living in Nashville, Tennessee, USA were represented among the donors. CD4+ T cells were enriched by magnetic negative selection; naive cells were then positively selected on CD45RA, and the negative fraction formed the memory subset. Blood was collected by leukapheresis, and PBMCs were isolated by Ficoll-Histopaque density gradient centrifugation and then cryopreserved in liquid nitrogen vapor phase. Purity and quantity of every magnetically sorted T cell population were checked by analytical flow cytometry. Genomic DNA was isolated from each sorted fraction and quantified by UV absorbance on a Nanodrop 2000c. As regards this clone: Its antigen is still unknown. No base-level quality is on record; no much larger clone is a single base apart.

Using the deep immunoSEQ assay, TCR CDR3 regions were amplified from genomic DNA by multiplex PCR. For each cell subset, the extracted genomic DNA was distributed evenly across all wells of several immunoSEQ 96-well plates, and each plate served as one replicate. For sorted subsets, each replicate PCR was loaded with around 200 ng genomic DNA, equivalent to 30,000 or so T cell genomes. Purified libraries were measured with a Qubit 3.0 fluorometer, size-checked on a Bioanalyzer 2100, and measured again with the KAPA Library Quantification kit. Each immunoSEQ 96-well plate was sequenced on its own single-read 150-cycle Illumina NextSeq 550 flow cell. The source study handled its data this way. The immunoSEQ output contained only junctional sequences without quality scores, so filtering could not match that applied to full-length reads. Sequences were annotated with PyIR, a Python wrapper for IgBLAST v1.9, using IMGT germline references to assign V/J genes and CDR3. Reads were filtered out if the reads had weak V/J assignments (E-value above 1e-6), no CDR3, stop codons, out-of-frame junctions, or ambiguous translated residues. V3J clonotypes were defined by identical inferred V gene, J gene, and CDR3 amino acid sequence. Percentage overlap between repertoires was computed as shared unique clonotypes divided by the size of the smaller repertoire. Repertoire richness was assessed with RTK rarefaction, the Chao1 estimator, and Recon v2.1 estimates of unobserved clonotypes. For all TCRbeta clonotypes obtained by the gDNA method from a handful of donors, generation probabilities were computed with OLGA. TCRdb provides this immuneACCESS table in a form limited to in-frame rearrangements. Some clones are lacking; in checked studies, under half of them reflect an unresolved V gene, and why the rest are absent is not known. V, J and clone size are those of that table, while D and trimming were read from the DNA. The sample yields roughly 1.5 million clones; 95% to 99% were counted once. The top ten hold roughly 0.42% of the sample.

V loses 0 bases at its end and J loses 3 bases; junction bases beyond the gene matches: 3. The CDR3 covers 15 residues, taking in both the cysteine and the phenylalanine. Only the CDR3 DNA stays, 45 bases, in frame from base 1. CDR1 and CDR2, looked up from the germline V gene (reference sequence), are SGHNT and YYREEE. The clonotype was recovered from a man aged 25-45 years in good health. The chain joins TRBV5-4 to TRBJ2-7; 10 bases in the middle match TRBD1. The sequencing input was naive CD4+ T cells sorted from blood. This specimen's cell subset or site label, per the study, means: CD45RA+ positively selected. The nucleotide sequence reads as follows: TGTGCCAGCAGCTTGGGGACAGGGGGTATCTACGAGCAGTACTTC. Its product reads: CASSLGTGGIYEQYF. The full variable domain, with segments outside the CDR3 supplied by the reference TRBV5-4 and TRBJ2-7 proteins, appears as ETGVTQSPTHLIKTRGQQVTLRCSSQSGHNTVSWYQQALGQGPQFIFQYYREEENGRGNFPPRFSGLQFPNYSSELNVNALELDDSALYLCASSLGTGGIYEQYFGPGTRLTVT.